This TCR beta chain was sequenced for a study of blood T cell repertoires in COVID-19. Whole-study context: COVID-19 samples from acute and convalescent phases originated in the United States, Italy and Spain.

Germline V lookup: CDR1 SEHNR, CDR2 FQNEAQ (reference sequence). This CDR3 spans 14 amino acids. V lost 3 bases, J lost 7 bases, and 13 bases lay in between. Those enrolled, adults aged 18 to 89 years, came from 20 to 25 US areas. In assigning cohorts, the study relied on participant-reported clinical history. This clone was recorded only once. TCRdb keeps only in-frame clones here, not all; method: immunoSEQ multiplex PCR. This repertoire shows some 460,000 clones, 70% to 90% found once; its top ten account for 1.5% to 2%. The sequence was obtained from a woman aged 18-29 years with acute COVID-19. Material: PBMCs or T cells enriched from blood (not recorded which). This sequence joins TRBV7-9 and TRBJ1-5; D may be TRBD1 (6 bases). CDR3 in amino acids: CASSFGGGAQPQHF. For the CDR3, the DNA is TGTGCCAGCAGCTTTGGGGGCGGAGCACAGCCCCAGCATTTT.